The 12 T cell receptor beta chains in this list originate from one sample, sequenced in a study of T cell repertoires in cytomegalovirus infection. TCRdb fed the reads into MiXCR, producing one record per CDR3 protein. The table shows around 530,000 distinct CDR3 sequences, with more than 20% occurring only once. Sequenced material: PBMCs. The source is a human donor in good health (CMV status not recorded). Some clones in this sample may be carry-over from other donors' samples.

The chain couples TRBV19 to TRBJ1-2, with a weak D call TRBD1 (5 bases). The CDR3 consists of 16 residues. The V gene lost 4 bases and the J gene lost 8 bases, with 23 bases spanning the gap. Germline loops: CDR1 LNHDA, CDR2 SQIVND (reference sequence). Here the CDR3 reads CASSTPPGRGFGGYTF. The CDR3 coding sequence is TGTGCCAGTAGTACCCCCCCGGGACGGGGGTTTGGAGGCTACACCTTC.

This clonotype was counted only a few times. The V and J genes are TRBV27 and TRBJ2-1; 8 bases agree with TRBD2. Germline V gives CDR1 MNHEY, CDR2 SMNVEV (reference sequence). The ends lost 8 bases at V and 3 bases at J; junction bases unmatched: 6. This CDR3 has 14 amino acids. CDR3 amino acids: CASGTLADYNEQFF. The CDR3 DNA follows: TGTGCCAGCGGAACACTAGCGGACTACAATGAGCAGTTCTTC.

V usage is TRBV9 and J usage is TRBJ2-7, with D hard to call. Between the trimmed V and J ends, which lost 4 bases and 7 bases, there was a span of 9 bases. The CDR3 spans 11 residues. Germline assignment: CDR1 SGDLS and CDR2 YYNGEE. CDR3 in DNA: TGTGCCAGCAGCCTTCCGTGTGAGCAGTACGTC. Amino acid sequence: CASSLPCEQYV.

The rearrangement uses TRBV5-4 and TRBJ1-4; D is uncertain. The CDR3 has 15 residues. The V gene lost 5 bases and the J gene lost 7 bases, with 18 bases spanning the gap. The V gene's germline CDR1 is SGHNT and CDR2 YYREEE (reference sequence). The CDR3 region has the DNA TGTGCCAGCAGACCCTCGGGGAGTTCGCGTGAAAAACTGTTTTTT. This encodes CASRPSGSSREKLFF.

This clonotype was seen a handful of times. This chain joins TRBV7-3 and TRBJ2-5; TRBD2 aligns across 7 bases. CDR3 length: 14 amino acids. V dropped 2 bases and J dropped 3; count of bases not matched to a gene: 3. From germline, CDR1 is SGHTA and CDR2 FQGTGA. The chain's CDR3 is CASSLGTTEETQYF. For the CDR3, the DNA is TGTGCCAGCAGCTTAGGGACTACCGAAGAGACCCAGTACTTC.

The V call is TRBV20-1, the J call TRBJ2-1; no clear D gene. Deletions cut 6 bases from V and 1 base from J, with 13 bases between. The CDR3 runs 14 residues. CDR1 is DFQATT, CDR2 SNEGSKA, per germline (reference sequence). CDR3 loop: CSAPRPWSYNEQFF. In nucleotides, the CDR3 is TGCAGTGCCCCGAGGCCCTGGTCCTACAATGAGCAGTTCTTC.

The chain joins TRBV7-9 to TRBJ2-7; 7 positions match TRBD1. The CDR3 contains 14 residues. V trimming: 5 bases; J trimming: 3 bases; junction bases outside the gene matches: 7. Germline V gene data show CDR1 as SEHNR and CDR2 as FQNEAQ (reference sequence). This chain's CDR3 is CASSPQGQNYEQYF. CDR3 nucleotide sequence: TGTGCCAGCAGCCCCCAGGGACAGAACTACGAGCAGTACTTC.

About this clonotype itself: At one of its ends the junction is not consistent with the germline gene, which may arise from a read error. The chain combines TRBV4-1 with TRBJ2-1; TRBD2 matches at 14 bases. From germline, CDR1 is MGHRA and CDR2 YSYEKL. This CDR3 region has 17 residues. Here the CDR3 DNA reads TGTGCCAGCAGCTCGGGACTAGCGGGAGTCTCGTACAATGAGCAGTTCTTC. It encodes CASSSGLAGVSYNEQFF.

This chain joins TRBV19 and TRBJ1-2, with 12 bases aligning to TRBD1. The CDR3 runs to 14 residues. V was pared by 7 bases and J by 8 bases, with 8 bases of the junction left unmatched. Germline lookup yields CDR1 LNHDA and CDR2 SQIVND (reference sequence). CDR3 coding DNA: TGTGCCAGTACCCCGGGACAGGGGGCAGGAGGCTACACCTTC. It encodes CASTPGQGAGGYTF.

This clonotype was seen only a few times. V is TRBV6-2 or TRBV6-3 and J is TRBJ2-1, with 7 bases identical to TRBD2. Germline V CDR1 and CDR2: MNHEY, SVGEGT. The CDR3 extends over 16 amino acids. V lost 7 bases and J lost 0; bases outside the gene matches: 9. For the CDR3, the DNA is TGTGCCAGCACAACCTCAGCGGGGAGCTCCTACAATGAGCAGTTCTTC. The encoded protein is CASTTSAGSSYNEQFF.

This clonotype was observed many times. The rearrangement joins TRBV7-8 to TRBJ1-1, with D maybe TRBD1 (5 bases). CDR1 and CDR2 (germline): SGHVS, FQNEAQ. With 5 bases removed from V and 11 bases from J, the gap between germline ends came to 27 bases. The CDR3 is made up of 16 amino acids. DNA of the CDR3: TGTGCCAGCAGCCACGGGGGGTGGACCTCAGAACTCGGGGCTTTCTTT. This encodes CASSHGGWTSELGAFF.

V usage is TRBV11-3 and J usage is TRBJ1-2; 8 bases are a match to TRBD1. CDR1 is SGHNT, CDR2 YENEEA, per germline. V lost 0 bases to trimming and J lost 8 bases; unmatched junction nucleotides: 5. CDR3 length equals 14 residues. For the CDR3, the DNA is TGTGCCAGCAGCTTAGACCCAGGACAGGGAGGCTACACCTTC. This sequence encodes CASSLDPGQGGYTF.